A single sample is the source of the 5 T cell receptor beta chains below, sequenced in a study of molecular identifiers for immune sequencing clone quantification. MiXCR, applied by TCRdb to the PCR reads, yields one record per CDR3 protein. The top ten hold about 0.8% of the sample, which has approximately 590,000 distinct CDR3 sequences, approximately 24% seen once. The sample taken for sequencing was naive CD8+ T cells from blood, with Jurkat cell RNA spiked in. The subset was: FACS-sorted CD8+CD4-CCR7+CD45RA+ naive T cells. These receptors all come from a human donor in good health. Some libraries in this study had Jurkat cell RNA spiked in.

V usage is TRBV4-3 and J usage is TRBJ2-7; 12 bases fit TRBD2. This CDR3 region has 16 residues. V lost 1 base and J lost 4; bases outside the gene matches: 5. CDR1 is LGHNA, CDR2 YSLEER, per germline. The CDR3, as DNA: TGCGCCAGCAGCCAAGGACTAGCGGGGGAGCCATACGAGCAGTACTTC. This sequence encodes CASSQGLAGEPYEQYF.

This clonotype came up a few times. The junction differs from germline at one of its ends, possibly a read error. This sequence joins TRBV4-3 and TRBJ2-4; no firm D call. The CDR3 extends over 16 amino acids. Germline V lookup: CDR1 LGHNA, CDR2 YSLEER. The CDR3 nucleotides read TGCGCCAGCAGCCCCGGACCTGCCCCAGCCAAAAACATTCAGCACTTC. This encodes CASSPGPAPAKNIQHF.

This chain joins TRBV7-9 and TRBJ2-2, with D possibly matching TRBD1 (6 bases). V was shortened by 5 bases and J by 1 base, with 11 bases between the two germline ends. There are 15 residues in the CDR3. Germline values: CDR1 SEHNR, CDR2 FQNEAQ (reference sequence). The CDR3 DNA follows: TGTGCCAGCAGCCACAGGGTACAGAACACCGGGGAGCTGTTTTTT. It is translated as CASSHRVQNTGELFF. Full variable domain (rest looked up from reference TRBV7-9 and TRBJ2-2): DTGVSQNPRHKITKRGQNVTFRCDPISEHNRLYWYRQTLGQGPEFLTYFQNEAQLEKSRLLSDRFSAERPKGSFSTLEIQRTEQGDSAMYLCASSHRVQNTGELFFGEGSRLTVL.

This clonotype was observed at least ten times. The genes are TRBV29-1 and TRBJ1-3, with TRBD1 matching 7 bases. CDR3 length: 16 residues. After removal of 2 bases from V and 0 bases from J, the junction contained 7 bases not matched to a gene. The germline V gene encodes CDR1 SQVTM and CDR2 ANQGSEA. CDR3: CSVEYWDSSSGNTIYF. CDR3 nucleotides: TGCAGCGTTGAATACTGGGACAGCAGCTCTGGAAACACCATATATTTT.

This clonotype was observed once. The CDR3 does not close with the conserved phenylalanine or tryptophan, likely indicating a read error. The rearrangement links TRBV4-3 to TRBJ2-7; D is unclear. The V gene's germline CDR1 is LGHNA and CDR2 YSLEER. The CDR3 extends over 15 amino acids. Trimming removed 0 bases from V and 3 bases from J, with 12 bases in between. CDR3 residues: CASSQDIGFGYEQYL. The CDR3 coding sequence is TGCGCCAGCAGCCAAGATATTGGGTTTGGCTACGAGCAGTACCTC.